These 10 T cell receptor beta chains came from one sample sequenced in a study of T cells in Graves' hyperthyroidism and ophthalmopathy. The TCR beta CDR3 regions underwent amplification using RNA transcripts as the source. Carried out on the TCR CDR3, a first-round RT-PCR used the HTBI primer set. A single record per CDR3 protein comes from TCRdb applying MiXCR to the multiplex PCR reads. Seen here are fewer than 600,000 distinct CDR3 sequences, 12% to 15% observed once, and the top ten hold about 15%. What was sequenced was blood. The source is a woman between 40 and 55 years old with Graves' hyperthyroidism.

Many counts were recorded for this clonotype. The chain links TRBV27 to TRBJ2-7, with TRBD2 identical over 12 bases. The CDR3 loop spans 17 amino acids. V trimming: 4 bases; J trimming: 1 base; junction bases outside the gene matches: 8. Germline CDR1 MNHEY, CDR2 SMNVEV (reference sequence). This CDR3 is CASSYKTSGSTSYEQYF. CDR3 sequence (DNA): TGTGCCAGCAGTTATAAGACTAGCGGGAGTACGTCCTACGAGCAGTACTTC.

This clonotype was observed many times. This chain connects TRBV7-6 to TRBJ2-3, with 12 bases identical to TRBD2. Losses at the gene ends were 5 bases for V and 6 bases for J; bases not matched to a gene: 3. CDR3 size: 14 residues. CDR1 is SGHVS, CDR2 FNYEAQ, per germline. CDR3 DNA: TGTGCCAGCAGCCCCGGGACTAGCGGGGATACGCAGTATTTT. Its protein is CASSPGTSGDTQYF.

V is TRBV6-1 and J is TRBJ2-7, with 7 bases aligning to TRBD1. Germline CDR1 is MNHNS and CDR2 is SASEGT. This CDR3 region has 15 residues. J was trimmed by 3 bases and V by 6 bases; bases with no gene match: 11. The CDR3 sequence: CASREFGQEDYEQYF. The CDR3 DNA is TGTGCCAGCAGGGAATTTGGACAGGAGGACTACGAGCAGTACTTC.

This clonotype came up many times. CDR3 bases: TGTGCCAGCTCTCGCGAATACACAGATACGCAGTATTTT. Protein: CASSREYTDTQYF. The chain employs TRBV7-9 and TRBJ2-3; D is uncertain. The CDR3 runs to 13 residues. Trimming took off 8 bases at V and 2 bases at J, with 11 bases between the two ends. Looked up from germline, CDR1 is SEHNR and CDR2 is FQNEAQ (reference sequence). Combining the CDR3 with reference TRBV7-9 and TRBJ2-3 gives the whole variable domain DTGVSQNPRHKITKRGQNVTFRCDPISEHNRLYWYRQTLGQGPEFLTYFQNEAQLEKSRLLSDRFSAERPKGSFSTLEIQRTEQGDSAMYLCASSREYTDTQYFGPGTRLTVL.

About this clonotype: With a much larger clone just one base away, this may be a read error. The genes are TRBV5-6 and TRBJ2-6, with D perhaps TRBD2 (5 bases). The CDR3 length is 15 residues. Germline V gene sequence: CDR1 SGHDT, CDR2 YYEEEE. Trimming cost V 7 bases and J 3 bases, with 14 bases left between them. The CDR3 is CASPWEWHGANVLTF. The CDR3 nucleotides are TGTGCCAGCCCCTGGGAGTGGCATGGGGCCAACGTCCTGACTTTC.

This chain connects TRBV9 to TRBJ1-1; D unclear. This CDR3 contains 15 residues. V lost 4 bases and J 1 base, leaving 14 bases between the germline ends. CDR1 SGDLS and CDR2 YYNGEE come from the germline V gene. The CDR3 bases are TGTGCCAGCAGCCTTTACCCGGACGGGAACACTGAAGCTTTCTTT. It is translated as CASSLYPDGNTEAFF.

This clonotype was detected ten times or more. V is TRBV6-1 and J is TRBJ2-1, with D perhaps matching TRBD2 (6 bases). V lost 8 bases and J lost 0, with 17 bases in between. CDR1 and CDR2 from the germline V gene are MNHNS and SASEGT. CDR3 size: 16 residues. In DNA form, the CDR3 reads TGTGCCAGCGGCCCTGGGACTTACCCCTCCTACAATGAGCAGTTCTTC. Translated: CASGPGTYPSYNEQFF.

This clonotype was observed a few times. In nucleotides, the CDR3 is TGTGCCAGCAGCGAGGGGACAGGGGGGGACTATGGCTACACCTTC. Translated: CASSEGTGGDYGYTF. The chain couples TRBV9 to TRBJ1-2; 11 bases match TRBD1. V shed 3 bases and J 3 bases; nucleotides not matched to a gene: 4. The CDR3 totals 15 residues. The germline CDR1 and CDR2 sequences are SGDLS and YYNGEE.

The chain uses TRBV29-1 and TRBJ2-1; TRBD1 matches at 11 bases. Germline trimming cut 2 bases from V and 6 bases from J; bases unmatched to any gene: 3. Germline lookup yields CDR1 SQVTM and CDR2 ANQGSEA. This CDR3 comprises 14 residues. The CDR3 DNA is TGCAGCGTTGAAATGGGACAGGGGGTCAATGAGCAGTTCTTC. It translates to CSVEMGQGVNEQFF.

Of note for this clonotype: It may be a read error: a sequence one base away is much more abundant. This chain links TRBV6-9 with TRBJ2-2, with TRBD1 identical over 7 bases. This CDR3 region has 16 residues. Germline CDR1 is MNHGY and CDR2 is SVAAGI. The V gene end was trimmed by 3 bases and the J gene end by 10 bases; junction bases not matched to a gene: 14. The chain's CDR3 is CASSYDRGGMPEELFF. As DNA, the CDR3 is TGTGCCAGCAGTTACGATAGAGGGGGCATGCCCGAGGAGCTGTTTTTT.